The rows below give T cell receptor beta chains drawn from one sample of a study of blood T cell repertoires in COVID-19. Using immunoSEQ multiplex PCR, the repertoire was profiled, and TCRdb retains in-frame clones only, with some absent. The sample records a few hundred thousand clones, over 60% being singletons. Source material: peripheral blood. The receptors stem from a woman aged 70 to 79 with acute or convalescent COVID-19. The CDR3 runs from the conserved cysteine through the conserved F or W. D genes are given only for firm matches.

j_call d_call v_call cdr3_aa
TRBJ2-3 TRBD2 TRBV29-1 CSVGLAGADTQYF
TRBJ2-3 TRBD2 TRBV7-3 CASSSGLAGATDTQYF
TRBJ2-3 TRBD2 TRBV3-1/TRBV3-2 CASSSRLAGGRDTQYF
TRBJ2-3 TRBD1 TRBV2 CASSWDRGTDTQYF
TRBJ2-7 NA TRBV9 CASSPSSYEQYF
TRBJ1-2 NA TRBV2 CASSEIGGGAEGYTF
TRBJ1-1 NA TRBV24-1 CATRSGSNTEAFF
TRBJ1-1 NA TRBV12-3/TRBV12-4 CASRRIGTEAFF
TRBJ1-2 NA TRBV2 CASSGAGGNGYTF
TRBJ2-2 NA TRBV2 CASSELSGELFF
TRBJ1-6 TRBD1 TRBV5-5 CASSPIDRADNSPLHF
TRBJ2-1 TRBD2 TRBV6-2/TRBV6-3 CASSKTSGGLSSYNEQFF
TRBJ2-5 TRBD2 TRBV11-2 CASSLGGGGETQYF
TRBJ1-6 TRBD1 TRBV19 CARDRGRSSPLHF
TRBJ1-5 NA TRBV10-3 CAVKSGNSNQPQHF
TRBJ1-4 NA TRBV3-1/TRBV3-2 CASSREWDTPNEKLFF
TRBJ1-6 TRBD1 TRBV19 CASSIEGDRGTYNSPLHF
TRBJ2-5 TRBD2 TRBV5-1 CASSPLAGGRETQYF